The 17 T cell receptor beta chains presented below share a single source sample, sequenced in a study of lymphopenia after photon versus proton radiotherapy. Produced via immunoSEQ multiplex PCR; TCRdb's table is partial and in-frame only. The sample has 55,000 to 70,000 clones; roughly 91% are singletons. The sample here was peripheral blood, taken from a patient treated with photon-based radiotherapy. These receptors were obtained from a woman in her 70s with pancreatic cancer.

J is TRBJ2-7 and V is TRBV5-6; 7 nucleotides agree with TRBD2. The V and J ends lost 7 bases and 2 bases, in that order; junction bases with no gene match: 6. The CDR3 has 13 amino acids. Germline assignment: CDR1 SGHDT and CDR2 YYEEEE. In DNA, the CDR3 is TGTGCCAGCGGGGCGGGAGCCACCTACGAGCAGTACTTC. Its translation: CASGAGATYEQYF.

The V and J genes are TRBV6-6 and TRBJ1-4, with D perhaps TRBD1 (5 bases). The V and J ends lost 5 bases and 8 bases respectively, with 15 bases between them. This CDR3 region has 14 residues. CDR1 MNHNY and CDR2 SVGAGI come from the germline V gene (reference sequence). Here the CDR3 DNA reads TGTGCCAGCAGTGTTGGGAGGGGTGGGGAAAAACTGTTTTTT. Translation: CASSVGRGGEKLFF.

The V call is TRBV5-6, the J call TRBJ1-4; D uncertain. The CDR3 loop spans 17 amino acids. From germline, CDR1 is SGHDT and CDR2 YYEEEE. Trimming removed 4 bases at V and 0 bases at J, with 16 bases between. The CDR3 loop reads CASSPGVIYATNEKLFF. The CDR3 DNA reads TGTGCCAGCAGCCCTGGGGTCATTTATGCAACTAATGAAAAACTGTTTTTT.

The CDR3 nucleotides are TGTGCCAGCAGCCCCCGGACAGGTAGTTATTATGGCTACACCTTC. As protein: CASSPRTGSYYGYTF. The chain links TRBV7-2 to TRBJ1-2; 7 bases are shared with TRBD1. This CDR3 has 15 residues. Looked up from germline, CDR1 is SGHTA and CDR2 is FQGNSA. J gave up 5 bases and V 5 bases, and 11 bases lay outside the gene matches.

V usage is TRBV7-2 and J usage is TRBJ2-3; D is undetermined. Germline assignment: CDR1 SGHTA and CDR2 FQGNSA. Trimming took off 5 bases at V and 7 bases at J, with 7 bases between the two ends. The CDR3 runs to 11 residues. The CDR3 loop is CASSPANTQYF. CDR3 bases: TGTGCCAGCAGCCCAGCCAATACGCAGTATTTT.

This clone was recorded only once. CDR3: CASSEALGPYEQYF. Here the CDR3 DNA reads TGTGCCAGCAGTGAAGCGCTGGGGCCCTACGAGCAGTACTTC. The chain joins TRBV2 to TRBJ2-7, with D tentatively TRBD1 (5 bases). V was cut by 0 bases and J by 2 bases, with 8 bases left in between. The CDR3 loop spans 14 amino acids. Germline V lookup: CDR1 SNHLY, CDR2 FYNNEI.

The chain has TRBV27 and TRBJ1-1; 7 bases match TRBD1. Germline V gene sequence: CDR1 MNHEY, CDR2 SMNVEV (reference sequence). V trimming: 7 bases; J trimming: 5 bases; junction bases outside the gene matches: 10. The CDR3 sequence is 14 residues long. CDR3 DNA: TGTGCCAGCATCCCGACAGGGAGAGGGACTGAAGCTTTCTTT. The encoded protein is CASIPTGRGTEAFF.

This clone has only a few counts. The V gene is TRBV18, the J gene TRBJ2-5; D gene ambiguous. Germline values: CDR1 KGHSH, CDR2 LQKENI. Trimming stripped 1 base from V and 0 bases from J, with 6 bases between. The CDR3 sequence is 14 residues long. CDR3 coding DNA: TGTGCCAGCTCACCACGGGCCTACCAAGAGACCCAGTACTTC. Translated: CASSPRAYQETQYF.

This clone came up once. The rearrangement links TRBV28 to TRBJ1-1, with unresolved D. The CDR3 is 14 residues long. CDR1 is MDHEN and CDR2 is SYDVKM in the germline V gene. V shed 5 bases and J shed 1 base, with 11 bases lying between them. The CDR3 coding sequence is TGTGCCAGCAGTCCCCGCTCGGAGAACACTGAAGCTTTCTTT. This gives the protein CASSPRSENTEAFF.

A remark on this clone: A read error may account for a junction end that differs from germline. This rearrangement joins TRBV7-7 to TRBJ2-5; D remains ambiguous. The germline gives CDR1 SSHAT, CDR2 FNYEAQ (reference sequence). This CDR3 has 13 amino acids. CDR3 nucleotides: TGTGCTAGCAGTCTAATTGGCCAAGAGACCCAGTACTTC. It encodes CASSLIGQETQYF.

The sample holds a few counts of this clone. The J gene is TRBJ2-7, the V gene TRBV7-2; no clear D gene. This CDR3 comprises 13 residues. With 3 bases removed from V and 3 bases from J, the gap between germline ends came to 9 bases. From germline, CDR1 is SGHTA and CDR2 FQGNSA. For the CDR3, the DNA is TGTGCCAGCAGCTTGAGTCAAGGCTACGAGCAGTACTTC. This codes for CASSLSQGYEQYF.

This clone was counted once. The limits of the CDR3 on the DNA are not certain, so only TCRdb's listed CDR3 is given. CDR3 sequence: CASSPVGQGTRKEYF. V gene TRBV6-1 combines with J gene TRBJ2-7; no check of the table's D call, TRBD1, against the DNA was made. Germline CDR1 reads MNHNS; CDR2 reads SASEGT. The CDR3 spans 15 amino acids, including both terminal residues.

This clone was detected only once. This rearrangement joins TRBV9 to TRBJ2-3, with D perhaps TRBD2 (5 bases). Germline V gene sequence: CDR1 SGDLS, CDR2 YYNGEE. The length of the CDR3 is 15 residues. With 2 bases removed from V and 0 bases from J, the gap between germline ends came to 10 bases. CDR3 in amino acids: CASSVEGYSTDTQYF. CDR3 DNA: TGTGCCAGCAGCGTCGAGGGATATAGCACAGATACGCAGTATTTT.

Concerning this clone: One junction end does not reproduce the germline sequence, and a read error may be involved. Other DNA variants within this sample encode the same CDR3. The V gene is TRBV11-2, the J gene TRBJ2-7, with D perhaps matching TRBD1 (6 bases). Germline-derived CDR1 and CDR2 are SGHAT and FQNNGV. The CDR3 is 15 residues long. The CDR3 protein is CASSLINRVQREQYF. In nucleotides, the CDR3 is TGTGCCAGTAGCTTAATCAACAGGGTACAACGCGAGCAGTACTTC.

The chain combines TRBV27 with TRBJ2-3; TRBD2 agrees at 12 bases. Germline trimming cut 5 bases from V and 4 bases from J; bases unmatched to any gene: 13. In germline, CDR1 is MNHEY, CDR2 SMNVEV (reference sequence). The CDR3 consists of 18 residues. CDR3 nucleotides: TGTGCCAGCAGTGCCCCTACCCCTGGACTAGCGGGACCAGATACGCAGTATTTT. Residues: CASSAPTPGLAGPDTQYF.

This chain links TRBV15 with TRBJ2-7; D might be TRBD1 or TRBD2, each matching 5 bases. Germline assignment: CDR1 LNHNV and CDR2 YYDKDF (reference sequence). Trimming pared 6 bases from V and 2 bases from J, leaving 14 bases between. The CDR3 covers 14 residues. The CDR3 sequence is CATSPGTAAYEQYF. CDR3 bases: TGTGCCACCAGTCCTGGGACGGCGGCCTACGAGCAGTACTTC.

V gene TRBV5-4 combines with J gene TRBJ1-1, with D possibly being TRBD1 (5 bases). CDR1 and CDR2 (germline): SGHNT, YYREEE (reference sequence). V dropped 1 base and J dropped 1 base, with 11 bases sitting between them. This CDR3 has 15 residues. The CDR3 loop reads CASSLLGGRNTEAFF. CDR3 DNA: TGTGCCAGCAGCTTGTTGGGGGGGAGGAACACTGAAGCTTTCTTT.